Reported below is one TCR beta chain. Its matching antigen is unknown. The data derive from a study of T cell responses to AZD1222 COVID-19 vaccine. Whole-study context: Pooled samples include second doses given at about 4 or 12 weeks. General study findings and limits: The donors showed a predominance of white British ancestry and of females, with possible underestimation of clonal diversity.

The CDR3 is 14 residues long. CDR1 and CDR2 from the germline V gene are SGHVS and FQNEAQ. V lost 2 bases, J lost 5 bases, and 3 bases stayed unmatched. The repertoire was sequenced with immunoSEQ multiplex PCR; TCRdb's copy has only in-frame clones and lacks some. The profile shows 90,000 to 150,000 clones, approximately 90% of them singletons. The receptor was isolated from an adult in good health. This sample comprised peripheral blood, obtained on day 0 of AZD1222 vaccination. This chain uses TRBV7-8 with TRBJ1-2; TRBD1 matches at 9 bases. This CDR3 reads CASSLIGQGYGYTF. The CDR3 region has the DNA TGTGCCAGCAGCTTAATTGGACAGGGGTATGGCTACACCTTC.